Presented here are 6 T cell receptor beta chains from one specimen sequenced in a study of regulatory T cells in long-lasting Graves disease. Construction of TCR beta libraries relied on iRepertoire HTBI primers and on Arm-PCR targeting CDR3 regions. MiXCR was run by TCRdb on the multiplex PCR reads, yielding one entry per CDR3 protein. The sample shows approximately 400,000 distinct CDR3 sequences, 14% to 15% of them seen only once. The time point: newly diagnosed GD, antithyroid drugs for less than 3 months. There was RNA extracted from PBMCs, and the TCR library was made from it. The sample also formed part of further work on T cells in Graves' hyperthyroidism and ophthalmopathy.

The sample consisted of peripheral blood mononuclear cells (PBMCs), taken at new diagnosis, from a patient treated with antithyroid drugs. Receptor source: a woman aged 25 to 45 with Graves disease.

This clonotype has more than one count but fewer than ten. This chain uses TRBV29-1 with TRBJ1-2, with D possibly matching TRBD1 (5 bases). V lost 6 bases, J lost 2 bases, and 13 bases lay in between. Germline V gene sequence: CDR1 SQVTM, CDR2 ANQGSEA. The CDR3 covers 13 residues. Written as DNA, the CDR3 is TGCAGCGTAACTATAGGACACAACTATGGCTACACCTTC. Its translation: CSVTIGHNYGYTF.

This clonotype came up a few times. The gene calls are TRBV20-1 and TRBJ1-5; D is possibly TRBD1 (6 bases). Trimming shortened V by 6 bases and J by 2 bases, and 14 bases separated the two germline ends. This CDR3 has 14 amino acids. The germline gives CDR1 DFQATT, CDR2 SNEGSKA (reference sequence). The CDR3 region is CSATMDSGNQPQHF. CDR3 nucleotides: TGCAGTGCAACCATGGACAGTGGCAATCAGCCCCAGCATTTT.

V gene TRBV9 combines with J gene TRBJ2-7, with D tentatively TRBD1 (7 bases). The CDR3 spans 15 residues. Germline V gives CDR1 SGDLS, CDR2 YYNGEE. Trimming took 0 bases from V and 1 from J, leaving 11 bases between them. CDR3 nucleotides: TGTGCCAGCAGCGTAGGGGGGGACAGATCCTACGAGCAGTACTTC. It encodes CASSVGGDRSYEQYF.

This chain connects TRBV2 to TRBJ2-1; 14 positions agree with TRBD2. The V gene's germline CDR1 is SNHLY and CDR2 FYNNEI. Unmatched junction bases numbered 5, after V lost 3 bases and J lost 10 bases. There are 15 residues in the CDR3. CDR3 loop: CASSETSGRAWEQFF. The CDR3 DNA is TGTGCCAGCAGTGAGACTAGCGGGAGGGCCTGGGAGCAGTTCTTC.

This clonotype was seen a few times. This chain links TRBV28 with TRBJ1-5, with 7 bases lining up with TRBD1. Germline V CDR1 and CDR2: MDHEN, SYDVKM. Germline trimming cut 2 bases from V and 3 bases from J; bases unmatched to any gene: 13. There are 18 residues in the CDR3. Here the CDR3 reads CASSLITGAGGNNQPQHF. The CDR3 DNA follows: TGTGCCAGCAGTTTAATCACAGGCGCAGGGGGGAACAATCAGCCCCAGCATTTT.

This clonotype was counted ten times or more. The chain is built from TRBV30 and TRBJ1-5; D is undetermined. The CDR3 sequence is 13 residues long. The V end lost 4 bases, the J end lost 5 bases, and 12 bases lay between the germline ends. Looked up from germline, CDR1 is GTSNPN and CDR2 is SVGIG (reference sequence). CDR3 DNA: TGTGCCTGGAACGCTGGGTTAGATCAGCCCCAGCATTTT. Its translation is CAWNAGLDQPQHF.